This entry concerns a single TCR beta chain. The antigen is undetermined. Germline V CDR1 and CDR2: SGHRS, YFSETQ. The V and J ends lost 3 bases and 7 bases, in that order; junction bases with no gene match: 8. The CDR3 covers 14 residues. The data originate from a study of T cell responses to AZD1222 COVID-19 vaccine. The assay was immunoSEQ multiplex PCR, and TCRdb's table has in-frame clones only and misses some. The sample holds 94,000 or so clones, roughly nine tenths seen once. General observations from the study: The CD4 TCRs associated with vaccination extended across spike and predominated at 160-218 and 743-854. Unmutated variant regions reportedly attract nearly half of all spike-specific TCRs. The donor cohort was predominantly white British with a female majority, and clonal diversity may have been underestimated.

This sequence was found in an adult in good health. This sequence joins TRBV5-1 and TRBJ1-2; 8 bases agree with TRBD1. Sequences were derived from peripheral blood, sampled on day 0 of AZD1222 vaccination. In DNA form, the CDR3 reads TGCGCCAGCAGCTCGGGGACAGGATCGAGTGGCTACACCTTC. This codes for CASSSGTGSSGYTF.